This T cell receptor (beta chain) originates from a study of cytomegalovirus exposure and HLA in healthy donors. Primers included in the PCR were 60 Vbeta and 13 Jbeta primers. Libraries were prepared by immunoSEQ multiplex PCR; TCRdb keeps only in-frame clonotypes and omits some of them. The repertoire table contains around 97,000 clones. Trimming pared 4 bases from V and 3 bases from J, leaving 7 bases between. CDR1 is SGHRS, CDR2 YFSETQ, per germline. This CDR3 has 13 residues. The sequenced sample consisted of PBMCs. The receptor comes from a man aged 35 to 55 in good health and CMV-seronegative. The V call is TRBV5-1, the J call TRBJ2-2; D gene ambiguous. CDR3 coding DNA: TGCGCCAGCAGCGAGAGGTACACCGGGGAGCTGTTTTTT. Its protein product is CASSERYTGELFF.